A selection of T cell receptor beta chains follows, all from one sample in a study of shared clonotypes between healthy human individuals. Only in-frame clones appear in the TCRdb table, and some are missing; sequencing was by immunoSEQ multiplex PCR. The repertoire holds 95,000 to 120,000 clones, about 62% seen once, with about 26% in the top ten. The sequenced sample was memory CD8+ T cells sorted from blood. Every receptor here comes from a woman aged 30 to 39 in good health. The CDR3 runs from the conserved cysteine through the conserved F or W. D genes are given only for firm matches. For some rows the clone size is stated as once, few or many, or as a class when expanded; others skip it.

D,J,V,size,CDR3,DNA
TRBD1,TRBJ2-5,TRBV11-2,medium-sized,CASSLGGQSKETQYF,TGTGCCAGCAGCTTAGGGGGACAGTCCAAAGAGACCCAGTACTTC
TRBD2,TRBJ2-7,TRBV13,-,CASSPRRGEREYRYEQYF,TGTGCCAGCAGCCCTCGACGGGGAGAGCGGGAGTATCGGTACGAGCAGTACTTC
-,TRBJ2-7,TRBV28,-,CASSFDSSYEQYF,TGTGCCAGCAGTTTTGACAGTTCCTACGAGCAGTACTTC
TRBD1,TRBJ2-7,TRBV7-3,many,CASSPRTGEVEQYF,TGTGCCAGCAGCCCCCGGACAGGGGAGGTCGAGCAGTACTTC
-,TRBJ2-2,TRBV10-3,-,CAMRLGRNTGELFF,TGTGCCATGAGGTTAGGGCGGAACACCGGGGAGCTGTTTTTT
TRBD1,TRBJ1-4,TRBV11-3,-,CASSFTRDRERDEKLFF,TGTGCCAGCAGCTTTACCCGGGACAGGGAGCGGGATGAAAAACTGTTTTTT
TRBD2,TRBJ2-7,TRBV10-3,-,CAISVSWTSGMSEQYF,TGTGCCATCAGTGTTAGTTGGACTAGCGGGATGAGCGAGCAGTACTTC
-,TRBJ1-4,TRBV28,-,CASSLYATNEKLFF,TGTGCCAGCAGTTTATACGCAACTAATGAAAAACTGTTTTTT
-,TRBJ1-1,TRBV27,once,CASRQGGTEAFF,TGTGCCAGCAGGCAAGGGGGCACTGAAGCTTTCTTT
TRBD2,TRBJ2-1,TRBV15,-,CATSRPVAGDFNEQFF,TGTGCCACCAGCAGGCCAGTAGCGGGAGATTTCAATGAGCAGTTCTTC
TRBD1,TRBJ2-5,TRBV5-1,-,CASSPYRGRSTQYF,TGCGCCAGCAGCCCGTACAGGGGGCGAAGTACCCAGTACTTC
-,TRBJ1-5,TRBV5-5,few,CASSLVYTENQPQHF,TGTGCCAGCAGCTTGGTGTATACAGAAAATCAGCCCCAGCATTTT
-,TRBJ2-3,TRBV18,few,CASSSQWTASTDTQYF,TGTGCCAGCTCATCACAGTGGACTGCTAGCACAGATACGCAGTATTTT
TRBD1,TRBJ2-7,TRBV28,-,CASQGARLFYEQYF,TGTGCCAGTCAGGGGGCTAGACTCTTCTACGAGCAGTACTTC
-,TRBJ1-2,TRBV7-6,-,CASSLSDGEFGYTF,TGTGCCAGCAGCTTATCGGACGGTGAATTTGGCTACACCTTC
TRBD1,TRBJ2-3,TRBV2,-,CASSDAGTGADTQYF,TGTGCCAGCAGTGACGCTGGGACAGGGGCAGATACGCAGTATTTT
TRBD1,TRBJ1-6,TRBV28,-,CASMGTGESPLHF,TGTGCCAGCATGGGGACAGGGGAATCACCCCTCCACTTT
TRBD2,TRBJ2-7,TRBV7-9,-,CASSPQGAGVLEQYF,TGTGCCAGCAGCCCCCAAGGAGCGGGAGTCCTCGAGCAGTACTTC
TRBD1,TRBJ2-1,TRBV7-3,-,CASSRTGESWHEQFF,TGTGCCAGCAGTAGGACAGGGGAATCTTGGCATGAGCAGTTCTTC
TRBD2,TRBJ2-1,TRBV4-2,-,CASSQGGRAYGEQFF,TGTGCCAGCAGCCAGGGCGGGAGGGCCTACGGTGAGCAGTTCTTC
TRBD2,TRBJ2-3,TRBV9,-,CASSNPGLALSTDTQYF,TGTGCCAGCAGCAATCCGGGACTAGCGCTTAGCACAGATACGCAGTATTTT
TRBD1,TRBJ2-3,TRBV2,-,CASSFRDRGDTQYF,TGTGCCAGCAGTTTCCGGGACAGGGGGGATACGCAGTATTTT
-,TRBJ2-1,TRBV10-3,-,CAISERRTLGSYNEQFF,TGTGCCATCAGTGAGCGTCGGACACTCGGCTCCTACAATGAGCAGTTCTTC
-,TRBJ2-7,TRBV4-1,-,CASSQIPRGASYEQYF,TGCGCCAGCAGCCAGATCCCCCGGGGAGCTTCCTACGAGCAGTACTTC
TRBD1,TRBJ1-3,TRBV2,-,CASHGGTGVRGNTIYF,TGTGCCAGTCACGGGGGGACAGGGGTTCGTGGAAACACCATATATTTT
-,TRBJ2-1,TRBV9,-,CASSVGDNEQFF,TGTGCCAGCAGCGTAGGGGACAATGAGCAGTTCTTC
TRBD1,TRBJ2-7,TRBV28,-,CASSSVGDRGRYEQYF,TGTGCCAGCAGTTCGGTTGGGGACAGGGGAAGGTACGAGCAGTACTTC
-,TRBJ2-1,TRBV15,many,CATSSRRGNEQFF,TGTGCCACCAGCAGCCGCAGGGGCAATGAGCAGTTCTTC
TRBD2,TRBJ2-1,TRBV28,-,CASSTRDYQYSSYNEQFF,TGTGCCAGCAGTACCCGGGACTATCAATACAGCTCCTACAATGAGCAGTTCTTC
-,TRBJ2-7,TRBV25-1,few,CASSEDGVLSYEQYF,TGTGCCAGCAGTGAAGACGGGGTTCTCTCCTACGAGCAGTACTTC
TRBD2,TRBJ2-7,TRBV27,once,CASRGRPPITSVTSVFPEQYF,TGTGCCAGCAGGGGACGACCACCCATAACCTCCGTGACTAGCGTTTTCCCCGAGCAGTACTTC
-,TRBJ1-5,TRBV19,few,CASSYTGPLGNQPQHF,TGTGCCAGTAGTTACACAGGGCCGTTGGGCAATCAGCCCCAGCATTTT
TRBD1,TRBJ2-7,TRBV18,-,CASSLQNRGRTHPIPYEQYF,TGTGCCAGCTCACTACAGAACAGGGGGCGAACCCACCCCATCCCTTACGAGCAGTACTTC
-,TRBJ2-7,TRBV12-2,-,CASRSPGERTFGCTGGSQMEQYF,TGTGCAAGTCGCTCGCCCGGGGAGAGGACATTTGGCTGTACCGGTGGTAGTCAAATGGAGCAGTACTTC
-,TRBJ2-7,TRBV5-1,-,CASNLGVGIYEQYF,TGCGCCAGCAACCTGGGGGTCGGGATCTACGAGCAGTACTTC
-,TRBJ2-1,TRBV4-2,-,CASSQERWMNEQFF,TGTGCCAGCAGCCAAGAACGGTGGATGAATGAGCAGTTCTTC
-,TRBJ2-3,TRBV11-3,-,CASRQGGTDTQYF,TGTGCGAGCCGGCAGGGCGGCACAGATACGCAGTATTTT
-,TRBJ2-7,TRBV11-2,few,CASSPDTFEQYF,TGTGCCAGCAGCCCTGACACCTTTGAGCAGTACTTC
-,TRBJ1-1,TRBV7-9,few,CASSRTEAFF,TGTGCCAGCAGCCGGACTGAAGCTTTCTTT
TRBD1,TRBJ1-1,TRBV5-8,once,CASRDRAQRSSHWDTEAFF,TGTGCCAGCCGGGACAGGGCGCAACGTAGTTCCCATTGGGACACTGAAGCTTTCTTT
-,TRBJ1-5,TRBV6-5,-,CASSYSTQGNQPQHF,TGTGCCAGCAGTTACTCGACGCAGGGTAATCAGCCCCAGCATTTT